The source of this T cell receptor (beta chain) is a study of T-cell memory formation after mild COVID-19. Germline lookup yields CDR1 MGHRA and CDR2 YSYEKL. Deletions cut 0 bases from V and 4 bases from J, with 13 bases between. The CDR3 covers 15 residues. TCRdb ran MiXCR on the 5' RACE reads and lists one entry per CDR3 protein. Of more than 250,000 distinct CDR3 sequences in the sample, 16% were seen once. Material: PBMCs or a T cell subset sorted from them (not recorded which). V is TRBV4-1 and J is TRBJ2-7; D might be TRBD2 (6 bases). This receptor was identified in a man between 18 and 35 years old who had mild COVID-19 (a few samples of this study predate the infection). Cell type and time point are not known. In DNA form, the CDR3 reads TGCGCCAGCAGCCAAGAGGGGAACGGACTATACGAGCAGTACGTC. It translates to CASSQEGNGLYEQYV.